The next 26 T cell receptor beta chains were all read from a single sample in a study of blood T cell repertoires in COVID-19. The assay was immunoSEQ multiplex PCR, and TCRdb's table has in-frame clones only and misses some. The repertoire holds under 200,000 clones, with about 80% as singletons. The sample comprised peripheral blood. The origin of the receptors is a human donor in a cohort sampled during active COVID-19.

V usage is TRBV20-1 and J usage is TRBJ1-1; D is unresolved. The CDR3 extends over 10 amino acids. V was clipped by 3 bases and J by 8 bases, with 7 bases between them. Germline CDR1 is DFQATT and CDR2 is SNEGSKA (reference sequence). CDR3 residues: CSASWQEAFF. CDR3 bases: TGCAGTGCTAGTTGGCAGGAAGCTTTCTTT.

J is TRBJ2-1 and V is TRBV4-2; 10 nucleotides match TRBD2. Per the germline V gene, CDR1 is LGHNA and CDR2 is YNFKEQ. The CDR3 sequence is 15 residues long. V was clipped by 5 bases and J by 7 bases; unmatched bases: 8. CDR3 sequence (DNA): TGTGCCAGCAGCGCTGAGCGGGGGGGCATAAATGAGCAGTTCTTC. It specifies CASSAERGGINEQFF.

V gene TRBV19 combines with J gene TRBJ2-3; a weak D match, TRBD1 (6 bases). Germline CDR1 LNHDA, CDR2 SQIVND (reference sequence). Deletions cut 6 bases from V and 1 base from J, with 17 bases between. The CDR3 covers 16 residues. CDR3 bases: TGTGCCAGTAGGCTGGGGTCCAGGGGAGGCACAGATACGCAGTATTTT. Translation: CASRLGSRGGTDTQYF.

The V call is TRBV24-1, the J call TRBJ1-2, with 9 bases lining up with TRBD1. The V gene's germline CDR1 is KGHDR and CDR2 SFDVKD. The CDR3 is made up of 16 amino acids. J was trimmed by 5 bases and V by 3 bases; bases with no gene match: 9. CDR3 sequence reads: CATSDPSRDRDYGYTF. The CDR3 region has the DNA TGTGCCACCAGTGATCCATCGCGGGACAGGGATTATGGCTACACCTTC.

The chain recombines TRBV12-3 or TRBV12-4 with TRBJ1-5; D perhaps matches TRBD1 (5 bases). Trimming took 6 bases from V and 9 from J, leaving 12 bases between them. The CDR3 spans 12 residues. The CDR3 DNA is TGTGCCAGCAGCCCCGGCGGGGGGCCCCAGCATTTT. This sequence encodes CASSPGGGPQHF.

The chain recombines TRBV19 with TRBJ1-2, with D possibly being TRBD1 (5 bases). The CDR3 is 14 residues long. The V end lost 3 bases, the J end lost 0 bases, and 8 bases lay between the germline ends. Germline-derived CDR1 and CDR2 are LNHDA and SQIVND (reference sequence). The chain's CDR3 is CASSIQGTNYGYTF. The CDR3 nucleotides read TGTGCCAGTAGTATCCAGGGAACTAACTATGGCTACACCTTC. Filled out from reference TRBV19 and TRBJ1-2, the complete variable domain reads DGGITQSPKYLFRKEGQNVTLSCEQNLNHDAMYWYRQDPGQGLRLIYYSQIVNDFQKGDIAEGYSVSREKKESFPLTVTSAQKNPTAFYLCASSIQGTNYGYTFGSGTRLTVV.

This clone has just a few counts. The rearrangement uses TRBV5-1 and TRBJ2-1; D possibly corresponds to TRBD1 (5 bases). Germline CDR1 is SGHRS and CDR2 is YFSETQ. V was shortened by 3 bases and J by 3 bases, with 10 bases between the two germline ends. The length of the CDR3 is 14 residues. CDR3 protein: CASSSAGNYNEQFF. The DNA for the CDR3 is TGCGCCAGCAGCTCGGCAGGGAACTACAATGAGCAGTTCTTC.

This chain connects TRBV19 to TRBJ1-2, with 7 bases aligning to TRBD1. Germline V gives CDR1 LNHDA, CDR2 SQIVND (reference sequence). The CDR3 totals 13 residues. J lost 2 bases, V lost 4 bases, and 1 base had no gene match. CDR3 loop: CASSKGQNYGYTF. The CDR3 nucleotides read TGTGCCAGTAGTAAGGGACAGAACTATGGCTACACCTTC.

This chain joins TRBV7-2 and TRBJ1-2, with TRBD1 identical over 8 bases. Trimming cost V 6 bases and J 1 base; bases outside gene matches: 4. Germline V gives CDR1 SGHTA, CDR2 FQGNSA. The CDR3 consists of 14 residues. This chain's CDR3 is CASRADRGNYGYTF. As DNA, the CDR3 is TGTGCCAGCAGAGCCGACAGGGGTAACTATGGCTACACCTTC. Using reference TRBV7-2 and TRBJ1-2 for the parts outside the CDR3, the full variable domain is GAGVSQSPSNKVTEKGKDVELRCDPISGHTALYWYRQSLGQGLEFLIYFQGNSAPDKSGLPSDRFSAERTGGSVSTLTIQRTQQEDSAVYLCASRADRGNYGYTFGSGTRLTVV.

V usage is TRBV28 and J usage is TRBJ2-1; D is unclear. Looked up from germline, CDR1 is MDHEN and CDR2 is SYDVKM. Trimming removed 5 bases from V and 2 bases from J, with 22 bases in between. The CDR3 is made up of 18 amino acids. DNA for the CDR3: TGTGCCAGCAGTCCCTGGGCCCTCAGGCAGCCCCCCTACAATGAGCAGTTCTTC. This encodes CASSPWALRQPPYNEQFF.

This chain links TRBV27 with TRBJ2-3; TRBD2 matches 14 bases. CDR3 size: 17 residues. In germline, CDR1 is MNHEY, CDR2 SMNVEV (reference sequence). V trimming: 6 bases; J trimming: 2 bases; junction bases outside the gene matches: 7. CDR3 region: CASRGTSGGPLTDTQYF. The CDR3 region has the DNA TGTGCCAGCAGAGGGACTAGCGGGGGTCCCCTCACAGATACGCAGTATTTT.

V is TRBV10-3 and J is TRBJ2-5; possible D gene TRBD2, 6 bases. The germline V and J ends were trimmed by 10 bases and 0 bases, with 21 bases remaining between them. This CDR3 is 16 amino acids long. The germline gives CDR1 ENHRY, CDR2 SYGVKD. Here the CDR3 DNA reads TGTGCCACCCAAGGGTGGGCGGCGGGGAACCAAGAGACCCAGTACTTC. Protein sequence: CATQGWAAGNQETQYF.

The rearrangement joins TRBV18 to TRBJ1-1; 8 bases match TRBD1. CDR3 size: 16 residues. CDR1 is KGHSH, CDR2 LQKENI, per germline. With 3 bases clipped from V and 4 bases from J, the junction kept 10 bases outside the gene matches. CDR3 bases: TGTGCCAGCTCACCTCGCGGGGATGGACAGGGCACTGAAGCTTTCTTT. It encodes CASSPRGDGQGTEAFF. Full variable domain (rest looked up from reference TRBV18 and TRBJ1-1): NAGVMQNPRHLVRRRGQEARLRCSPMKGHSHVYWYRQLPEEGLKFMVYLQKENIIDESGMPKERFSAEFPKEGPSILRIQQVVRGDSAAYFCASSPRGDGQGTEAFFGQGTRLTVV.

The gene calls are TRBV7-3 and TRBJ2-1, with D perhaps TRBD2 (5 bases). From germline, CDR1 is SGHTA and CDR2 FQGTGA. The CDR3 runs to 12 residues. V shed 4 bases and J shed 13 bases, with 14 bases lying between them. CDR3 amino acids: CASSSSTTNQFF. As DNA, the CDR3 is TGTGCCAGCAGCTCTTCGACTACGAATCAGTTCTTC. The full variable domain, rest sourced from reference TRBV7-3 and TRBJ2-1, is GAGVSQTPSNKVTEKGKYVELRCDPISGHTALYWYRQSLGQGPEFLIYFQGTGAADDSGLPNDRFFAVRPEGSVSTLKIQRTERGDSAVYLCASSSSTTNQFFGPGTRLTVL.

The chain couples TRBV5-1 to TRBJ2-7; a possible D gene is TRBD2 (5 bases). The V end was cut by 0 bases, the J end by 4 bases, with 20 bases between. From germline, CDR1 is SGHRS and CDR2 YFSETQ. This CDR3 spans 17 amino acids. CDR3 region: CASSLVPLDAGVYEQYF. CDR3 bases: TGCGCCAGCAGCTTGGTCCCACTCGACGCCGGGGTTTACGAGCAGTACTTC.

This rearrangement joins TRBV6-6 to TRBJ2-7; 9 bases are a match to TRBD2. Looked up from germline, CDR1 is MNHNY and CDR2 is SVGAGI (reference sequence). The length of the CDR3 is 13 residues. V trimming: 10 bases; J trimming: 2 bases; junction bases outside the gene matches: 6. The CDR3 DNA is TGTGCCACCCTTAGCGGGAGAACCTACGAGCAGTACTTC. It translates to CATLSGRTYEQYF.

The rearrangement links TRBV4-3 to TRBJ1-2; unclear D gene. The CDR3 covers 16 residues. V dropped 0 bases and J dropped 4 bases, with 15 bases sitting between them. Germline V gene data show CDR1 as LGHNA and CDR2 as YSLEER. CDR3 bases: TGCGCCAGCAGCCAAGATCGGGGTCCCTCTGGCTATGGCTACACCTTC. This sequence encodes CASSQDRGPSGYGYTF.

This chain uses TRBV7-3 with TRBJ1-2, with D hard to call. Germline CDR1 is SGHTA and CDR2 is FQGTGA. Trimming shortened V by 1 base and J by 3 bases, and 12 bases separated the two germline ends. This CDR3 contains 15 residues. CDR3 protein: CASSLSNDRDYGYTF. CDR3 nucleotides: TGTGCCAGCAGCTTAAGCAATGACCGGGACTATGGCTACACCTTC.

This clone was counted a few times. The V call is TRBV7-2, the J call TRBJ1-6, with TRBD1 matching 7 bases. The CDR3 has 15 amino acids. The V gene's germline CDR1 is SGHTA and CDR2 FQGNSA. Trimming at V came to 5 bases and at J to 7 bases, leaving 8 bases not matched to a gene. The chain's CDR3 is CASSGRQGRNSPLHF. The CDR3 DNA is TGTGCCAGCAGCGGCCGACAGGGCCGGAATTCACCCCTCCACTTT.

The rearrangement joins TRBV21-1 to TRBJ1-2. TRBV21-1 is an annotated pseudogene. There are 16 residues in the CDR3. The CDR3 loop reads CASSPYYAGNNYGYTF. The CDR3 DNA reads TGTGCCAGCAGCCCGTATTATGCGGGGAATAACTATGGCTACACCTTC.

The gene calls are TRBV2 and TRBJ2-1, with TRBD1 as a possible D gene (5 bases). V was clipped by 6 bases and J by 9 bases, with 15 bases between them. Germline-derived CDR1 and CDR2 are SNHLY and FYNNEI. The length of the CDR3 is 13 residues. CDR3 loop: CASRAQGVGEQFF. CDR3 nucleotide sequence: TGTGCCAGCAGGGCCCAAGGGGTGGGTGAGCAGTTCTTC.

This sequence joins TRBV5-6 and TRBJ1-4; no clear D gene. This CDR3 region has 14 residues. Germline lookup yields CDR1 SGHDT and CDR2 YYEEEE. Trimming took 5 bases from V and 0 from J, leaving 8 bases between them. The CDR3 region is CASSPGATNEKLFF. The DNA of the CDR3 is TGTGCCAGCAGTCCGGGAGCAACTAATGAAAAACTGTTTTTT.

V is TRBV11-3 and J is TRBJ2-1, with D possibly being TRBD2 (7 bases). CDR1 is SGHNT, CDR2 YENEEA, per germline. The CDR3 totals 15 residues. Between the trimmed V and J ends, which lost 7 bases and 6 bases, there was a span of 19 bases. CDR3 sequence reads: CASTPTGRVGNEQFF. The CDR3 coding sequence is TGTGCCAGCACCCCTACAGGGAGGGTGGGCAATGAGCAGTTCTTC.

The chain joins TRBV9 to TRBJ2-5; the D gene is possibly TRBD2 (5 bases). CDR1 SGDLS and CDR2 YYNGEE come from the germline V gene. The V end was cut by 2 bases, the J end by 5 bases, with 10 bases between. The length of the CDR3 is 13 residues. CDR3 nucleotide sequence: TGTGCCAGCAGCGTTGTGGAGGAGGAGACCCAGTACTTC. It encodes CASSVVEEETQYF.

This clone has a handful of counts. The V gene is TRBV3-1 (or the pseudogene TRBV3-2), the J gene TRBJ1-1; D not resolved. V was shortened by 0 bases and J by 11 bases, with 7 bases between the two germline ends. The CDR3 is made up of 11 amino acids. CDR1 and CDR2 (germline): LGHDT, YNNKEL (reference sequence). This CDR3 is CASSQELEAFF. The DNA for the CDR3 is TGTGCCAGCAGCCAAGAGCTGGAGGCTTTCTTT.

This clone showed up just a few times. The CDR3 nucleotides are TGTGCCAGCAGCCAAGCCGCAGGCAACTCCTACGAGCAGTACTTC. It translates to CASSQAAGNSYEQYF. The chain recombines TRBV3-1 (or the pseudogene TRBV3-2) with TRBJ2-7; D unresolved. Between the trimmed V and J ends, which lost 1 base and 0 bases, there was a span of 10 bases. CDR1 and CDR2 from the germline V gene are LGHDT and YNNKEL (reference sequence). The CDR3 is 15 residues long.